The T cell receptor beta chain under discussion was sequenced for a study of blood T cell repertoires in COVID-19. CDR1 and CDR2 from the germline V gene are KGHDR and SFDVKD. The CDR3 covers 16 residues. V lost 2 bases to trimming and J lost 5 bases; unmatched junction nucleotides: 9. Libraries were prepared by immunoSEQ multiplex PCR; TCRdb keeps only in-frame clonotypes and omits some of them. Of under 250,000 clones in the sample, approximately 83% are singletons; the top ten hold around 2.3%. The source material was peripheral blood. The rearrangement links TRBV24-1 to TRBJ2-5; TRBD1 matches 8 bases. The TCR originated in a woman in her forties with active or convalescent COVID-19. The CDR3 sequence: CATSDSLDRAGETQYF. The CDR3 nucleotides read TGTGCCACCAGTGATTCTCTGGACAGGGCCGGCGAGACCCAGTACTTC.